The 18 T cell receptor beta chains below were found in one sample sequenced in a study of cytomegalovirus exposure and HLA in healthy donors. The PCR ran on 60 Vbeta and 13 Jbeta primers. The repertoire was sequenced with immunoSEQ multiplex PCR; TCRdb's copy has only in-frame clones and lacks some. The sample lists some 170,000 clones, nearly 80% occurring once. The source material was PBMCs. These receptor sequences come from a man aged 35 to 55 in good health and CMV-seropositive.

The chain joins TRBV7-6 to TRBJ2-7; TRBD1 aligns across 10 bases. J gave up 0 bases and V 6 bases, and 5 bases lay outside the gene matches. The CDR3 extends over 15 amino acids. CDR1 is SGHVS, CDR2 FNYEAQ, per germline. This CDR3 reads CASSPRQGASYEQYF. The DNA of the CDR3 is TGTGCCAGCAGTCCAAGACAGGGGGCCTCCTACGAGCAGTACTTC.

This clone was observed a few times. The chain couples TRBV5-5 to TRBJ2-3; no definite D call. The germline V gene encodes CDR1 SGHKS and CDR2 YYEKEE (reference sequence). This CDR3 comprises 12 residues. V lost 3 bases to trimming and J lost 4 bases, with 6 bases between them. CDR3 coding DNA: TGTGCCAGCAGCTCCCAGGCAGATACGCAGTATTTT. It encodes CASSSQADTQYF.

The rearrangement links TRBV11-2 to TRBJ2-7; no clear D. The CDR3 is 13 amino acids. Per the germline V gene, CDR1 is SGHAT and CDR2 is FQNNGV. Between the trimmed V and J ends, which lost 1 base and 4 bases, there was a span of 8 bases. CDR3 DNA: TGTGCCAGCAGCTTAGTGCTATCTTACGAGCAGTACTTC. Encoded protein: CASSLVLSYEQYF. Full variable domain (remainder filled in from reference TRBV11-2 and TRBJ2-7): EAGVAQSPRYKIIEKRQSVAFWCNPISGHATLYWYQQILGQGPKLLIQFQNNGVVDDSQLPKDRFSAERLKGVDSTLKIQPAKLEDSAVYLCASSLVLSYEQYFGPGTRLTVT.

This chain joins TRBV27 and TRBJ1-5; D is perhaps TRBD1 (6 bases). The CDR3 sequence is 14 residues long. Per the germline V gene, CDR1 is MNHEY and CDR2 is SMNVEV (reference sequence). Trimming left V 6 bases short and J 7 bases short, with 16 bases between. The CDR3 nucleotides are TGTGCCAGCAGCTACAGGGAAACGGGCCAGCCCCAGCATTTT. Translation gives CASSYRETGQPQHF.

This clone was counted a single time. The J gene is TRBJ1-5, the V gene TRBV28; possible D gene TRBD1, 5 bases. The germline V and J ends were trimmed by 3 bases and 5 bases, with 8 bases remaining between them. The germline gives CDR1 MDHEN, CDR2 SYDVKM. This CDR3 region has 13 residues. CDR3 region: CASSFGRDQPQHF. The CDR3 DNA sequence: TGTGCCAGCAGTTTCGGCAGGGATCAGCCCCAGCATTTT.

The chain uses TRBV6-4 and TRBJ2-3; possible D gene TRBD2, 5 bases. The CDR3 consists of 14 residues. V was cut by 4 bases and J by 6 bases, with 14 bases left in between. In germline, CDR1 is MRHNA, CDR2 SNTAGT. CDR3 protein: CASSAEGTSDTQYF. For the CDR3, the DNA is TGTGCCAGCAGTGCAGAGGGCACCTCGGATACGCAGTATTTT.

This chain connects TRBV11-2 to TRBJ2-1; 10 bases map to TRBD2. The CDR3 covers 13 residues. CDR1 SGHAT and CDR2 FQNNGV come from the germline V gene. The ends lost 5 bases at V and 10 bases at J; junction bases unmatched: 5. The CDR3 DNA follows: TGTGCCAGCAGCCCTCAAGCGGGAGGGGAGCAGTTCTTC. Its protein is CASSPQAGGEQFF.

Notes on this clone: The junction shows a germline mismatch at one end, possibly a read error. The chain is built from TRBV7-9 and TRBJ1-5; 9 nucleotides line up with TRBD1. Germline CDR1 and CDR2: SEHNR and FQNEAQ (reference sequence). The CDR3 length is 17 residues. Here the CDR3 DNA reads TGTGCCAGCAGCGTAGCAACGGGACAGGGTAGCAATCAGCCCCAGCATTTT. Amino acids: CASSVATGQGSNQPQHF.

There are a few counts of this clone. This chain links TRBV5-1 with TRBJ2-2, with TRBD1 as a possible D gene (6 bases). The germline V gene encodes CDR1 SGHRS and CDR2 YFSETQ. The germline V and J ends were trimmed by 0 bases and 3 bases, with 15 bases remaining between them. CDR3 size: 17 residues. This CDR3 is CASSLDGPKGDTGELFF. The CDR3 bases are TGCGCCAGCAGCTTGGATGGTCCAAAGGGGGACACCGGGGAGCTGTTTTTT.

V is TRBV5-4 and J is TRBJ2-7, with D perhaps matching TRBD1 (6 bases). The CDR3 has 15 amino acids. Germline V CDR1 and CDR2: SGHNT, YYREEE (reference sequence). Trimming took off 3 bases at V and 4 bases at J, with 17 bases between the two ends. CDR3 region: CASSSGQQKIYEQYF. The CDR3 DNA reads TGTGCCAGCAGCTCCGGACAGCAGAAAATTTACGAGCAGTACTTC.

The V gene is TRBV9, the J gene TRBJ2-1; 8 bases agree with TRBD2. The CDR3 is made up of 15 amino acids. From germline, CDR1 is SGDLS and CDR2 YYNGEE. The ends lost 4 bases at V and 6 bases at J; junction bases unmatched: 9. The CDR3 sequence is CASSLSGTRGNEQFF. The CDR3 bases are TGTGCCAGCAGCCTATCCGGGACTAGGGGCAATGAGCAGTTCTTC.

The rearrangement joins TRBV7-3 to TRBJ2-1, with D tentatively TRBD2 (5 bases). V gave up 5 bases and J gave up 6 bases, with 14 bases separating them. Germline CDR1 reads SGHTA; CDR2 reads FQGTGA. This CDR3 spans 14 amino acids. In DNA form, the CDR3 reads TGTGCCAGCAGCAGCGGCCACAGCGGCAATGAGCAGTTCTTC. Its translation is CASSSGHSGNEQFF.

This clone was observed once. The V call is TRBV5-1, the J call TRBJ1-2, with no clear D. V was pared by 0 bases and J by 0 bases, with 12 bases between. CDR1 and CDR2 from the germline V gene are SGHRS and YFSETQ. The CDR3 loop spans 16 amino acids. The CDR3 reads CASSLVGGRSNYGYTF. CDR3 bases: TGCGCCAGCAGCTTGGTCGGAGGCAGGTCTAACTATGGCTACACCTTC.

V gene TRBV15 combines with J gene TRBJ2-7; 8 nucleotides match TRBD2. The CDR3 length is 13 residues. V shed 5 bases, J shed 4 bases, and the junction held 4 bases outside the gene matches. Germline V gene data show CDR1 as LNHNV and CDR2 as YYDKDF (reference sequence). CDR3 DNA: TGTGCCACCAGCTCGGGAGGGCCTTACGAGCAGTACTTC. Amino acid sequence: CATSSGGPYEQYF.

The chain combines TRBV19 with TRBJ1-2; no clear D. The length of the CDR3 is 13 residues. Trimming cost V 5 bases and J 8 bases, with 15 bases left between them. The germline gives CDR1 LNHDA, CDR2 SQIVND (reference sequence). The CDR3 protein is CASSPGLDHGYTF. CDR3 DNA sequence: TGTGCCAGTAGTCCTGGACTCGACCACGGCTACACCTTC.

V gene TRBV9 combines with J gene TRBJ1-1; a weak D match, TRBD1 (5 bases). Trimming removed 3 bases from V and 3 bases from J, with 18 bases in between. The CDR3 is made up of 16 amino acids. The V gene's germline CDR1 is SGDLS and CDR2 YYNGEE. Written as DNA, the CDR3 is TGTGCCAGCAGCGCCTCCGGCGGGGCGGGTGACACTGAAGCTTTCTTT. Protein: CASSASGGAGDTEAFF. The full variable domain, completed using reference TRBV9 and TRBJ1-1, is DSGVTQTPKHLITATGQRVTLRCSPRSGDLSVYWYQQSLDQGLQFLIQYYNGEERAKGNILERFSAQQFPDLHSELNLSSLELGDSALYFCASSASGGAGDTEAFFGQGTRLTVV.

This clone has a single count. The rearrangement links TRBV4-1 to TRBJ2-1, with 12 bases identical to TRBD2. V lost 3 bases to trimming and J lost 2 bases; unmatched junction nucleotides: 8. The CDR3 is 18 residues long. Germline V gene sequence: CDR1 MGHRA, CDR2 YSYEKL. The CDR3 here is CASSQLLAGGTTYNEQFF. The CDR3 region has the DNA TGCGCCAGCAGCCAGTTACTAGCGGGAGGAACTACCTACAATGAGCAGTTCTTC.

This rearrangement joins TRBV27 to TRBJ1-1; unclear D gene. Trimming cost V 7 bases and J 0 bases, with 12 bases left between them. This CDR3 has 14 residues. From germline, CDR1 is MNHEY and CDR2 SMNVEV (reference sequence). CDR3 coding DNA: TGTGCCAGCATAAACATAAATATGAACACTGAAGCTTTCTTT. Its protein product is CASININMNTEAFF.